These 7 T cell receptor beta chains were sequenced from one sample in a study of blood T cell repertoires in COVID-19. Libraries were prepared by immunoSEQ multiplex PCR; TCRdb keeps only in-frame clonotypes and omits some of them. The sample carries about 180,000 clones, 75% to 90% recorded once. Input material: peripheral blood. Receptors were obtained from a woman aged 35 to 49 with COVID-19, enrolled during active disease.

This clone was seen at least ten times. The CDR3 sequence: CASSQIAGKGEAFF. The CDR3 coding sequence is TGTGCCAGCAGCCAGATAGCAGGGAAGGGTGAAGCTTTCTTT. The chain has TRBV14 and TRBJ1-1; the D gene is possibly TRBD1 (5 bases). The CDR3 consists of 14 residues. Trimming cost V 3 bases and J 7 bases, with 15 bases left between them. The germline V gene has CDR1 SGHDN and CDR2 FVKESK.

The V gene is TRBV10-1, the J gene TRBJ1-1; TRBD1 agrees at 8 bases. The J segment lost 5 bases and the V segment lost 5 bases, leaving 4 bases of the junction unmatched. The CDR3 has 13 amino acids. The germline gives CDR1 WNHNN, CDR2 SYGVQD (reference sequence). The CDR3 spells CASSQGANTEAFF. The CDR3 bases are TGCGCCAGCAGTCAGGGGGCGAATACTGAAGCTTTCTTT.

This clone was counted a single time. The rearrangement joins TRBV11-2 to TRBJ2-7; 9 bases map to TRBD1. Germline CDR1 and CDR2: SGHAT and FQNNGV. V shed 5 bases and J 2 bases; nucleotides not matched to a gene: 7. The CDR3 has 15 amino acids. CDR3 sequence (DNA): TGTGCCAGCAGCACAGGGACAGGGCGAACCTACGAGCAGTACTTC. Its translation: CASSTGTGRTYEQYF.

This clone was seen only once. This rearrangement joins TRBV5-4 to TRBJ2-5; TRBD2 matches at 9 bases. Germline lookup yields CDR1 SGHNT and CDR2 YYREEE (reference sequence). V lost 4 bases and J lost 3; bases outside the gene matches: 7. CDR3 length: 15 amino acids. The CDR3 loop reads CASSRILAGEETQYF. CDR3 coding DNA: TGTGCCAGCAGCCGGATACTAGCGGGCGAAGAGACCCAGTACTTC.

This chain links TRBV28 with TRBJ2-7; 11 bases fit TRBD2. V was pared by 6 bases and J by 7 bases, with 11 bases of the junction left unmatched. CDR3 length: 15 amino acids. CDR1 and CDR2 (germline): MDHEN, SYDVKM. The DNA of the CDR3 is TGTGCCAGCAGACCTGCACTAGCGGGAGTTTGGGAGCAGTACTTC. Encoded protein: CASRPALAGVWEQYF.

The chain is built from TRBV5-1 and TRBJ2-7, with D tentatively TRBD1 (6 bases). Trimming removed 3 bases at V and 2 bases at J, with 12 bases between. Germline CDR1 SGHRS, CDR2 YFSETQ. This CDR3 region has 14 residues. CDR3: CASSSGGGPYEQYF. The CDR3 nucleotides are TGCGCCAGCAGCTCAGGTGGGGGCCCCTACGAGCAGTACTTC.

J is TRBJ1-4 and V is TRBV18; tentative D call: TRBD1 (6 bases). With 6 bases removed from V and 16 bases from J, the gap between germline ends came to 24 bases. This CDR3 has 14 residues. The germline gives CDR1 KGHSH, CDR2 LQKENI. The DNA for the CDR3 is TGTGCCAGCTCTTCCGGACAGTCCTCGGCGTCGAGGTTTTTT. This sequence encodes CASSSGQSSASRFF.